This is a list of T cell receptor beta chains from one sample in a study of cytomegalovirus exposure and HLA in healthy donors. The table came from immunoSEQ multiplex PCR; TCRdb's copy has only in-frame clones and leaves some out. The table lists approximately 120,000 clones, more than 60% of them singletons. The specimen sequenced was PBMCs. These receptors all stem from a woman in her fifties or sixties in good health and CMV-seropositive. The CDR3 runs from the conserved cysteine through the conserved F or W. The order of the fields is J gene, V gene, D gene, clone size, CDR3 protein, CDR3 DNA. The D gene is left open where the match is weak. Part of the rows lack a size; the others show once, few, many or a class for expanded clones.

TRBJ2-7 | TRBV21-1 | NA | few | CASSKVTGGYEQYF | TGTGCCAGCAGCAAAGTGACAGGGGGCTACGAGCAGTACTTC
TRBJ1-1 | TRBV28 | NA | NA | CASCFNYVADTEAFF | TGTGCCAGCTGTTTTAATTATGTGGCAGACACTGAAGCTTTCTTT
TRBJ2-5 | TRBV23-1 | NA | NA | CASSQLGKTQETQYF | TGCGCCAGCAGTCAATTGGGCAAAACCCAAGAGACCCAGTACTTC
TRBJ2-2 | TRBV4-1 | TRBD2 | NA | CASSYIGGLAGGNANTGELFF | TGCGCCAGCAGCTATATTGGTGGGCTAGCGGGGGGGAACGCGAACACCGGGGAGCTGTTTTTT
TRBJ2-5 | TRBV7-2 | NA | few | CASSTTGKETQYF | TGTGCCAGCAGCACCACAGGGAAAGAGACCCAGTACTTC
TRBJ2-3 | TRBV7-2 | TRBD2 | NA | CASSLMAGRGRDTQYF | TGTGCCAGCAGCCTCATGGCAGGGCGCGGGAGAGATACGCAGTATTTT
TRBJ2-7 | TRBV27 | NA | NA | CASSATPGHLPYEQYF | TGTGCCAGCAGTGCTACCCCGGGACATTTGCCCTACGAGCAGTACTTC
TRBJ2-5 | TRBV5-1 | NA | NA | CASRLSSIQETQYF | TGCGCCAGCCGTCTCTCCAGTATCCAAGAGACCCAGTACTTC
TRBJ1-5 | TRBV5-1 | TRBD1 | NA | CASSATGDQPQHF | TGCGCCAGCAGCGCCACAGGGGATCAGCCCCAGCATTTT
TRBJ2-1 | TRBV4-1 | TRBD2 | NA | CASSQEGPPAGSYNEQFF | TGCGCCAGCAGCCAAGAGGGTCCGCCAGCGGGGTCCTACAATGAGCAGTTCTTC
TRBJ2-2 | TRBV29-1 | TRBD2 | NA | CSAQGGLAVNTGELFF | TGCAGCGCACAAGGGGGACTAGCGGTGAACACCGGGGAGCTGTTTTTT
TRBJ2-7 | TRBV5-1 | NA | NA | CASSSLGLPTYEQYF | TGCGCCAGCAGCTCCCTCGGACTCCCGACCTACGAGCAGTACTTC
TRBJ1-5 | TRBV10-3 | NA | NA | CAISVGGIGQPQHF | TGTGCCATCAGTGTCGGGGGGATTGGTCAGCCCCAGCATTTT
TRBJ2-1 | TRBV5-1 | TRBD2 | few | CASSLQTSGHNEQFF | TGCGCCAGCAGCTTGCAGACTAGCGGCCACAATGAGCAGTTCTTC
TRBJ2-5 | TRBV6-5 | NA | NA | CASSYSIEETQYF | TGTGCCAGCAGTTACTCAATCGAAGAGACCCAGTACTTC
TRBJ2-7 | TRBV7-2 | TRBD1 | NA | CASSRVPGQEIYEQYF | TGTGCCAGCAGCAGAGTGCCGGGACAGGAAATCTACGAGCAGTACTTC
TRBJ2-7 | TRBV5-1 | NA | NA | CASSSDRYEQYF | TGCGCCAGCAGCTCTGACAGATACGAGCAGTACTTC
TRBJ2-7 | TRBV7-9 | NA | NA | CASSFSGNYEQYF | TGTGCCAGCAGCTTCTCCGGGAACTACGAGCAGTACTTC
TRBJ2-1 | TRBV6-5 | TRBD2 | NA | CASSASGLHYNEQFF | TGTGCCAGCAGTGCCTCGGGACTACACTACAATGAGCAGTTCTTC
TRBJ1-4 | TRBV5-1 | NA | once | CASSTSGGTEKLFF | TGCGCCAGCAGCACCAGCGGGGGGACTGAAAAACTGTTTTTT
TRBJ1-1 | TRBV27 | NA | NA | CASSLGRATEAFF | TGTGCCAGCAGTTTAGGCAGGGCTACTGAAGCTTTCTTT
TRBJ2-1 | TRBV2 | NA | NA | CASRKGLTVGQFF | TGTGCCAGCAGGAAAGGACTCACAGTAGGGCAGTTCTTC
TRBJ1-2 | TRBV6-5 | NA | NA | CASSYSTGGYTF | TGTGCCAGCAGTTACTCTACCGGTGGCTACACCTTC
TRBJ2-3 | TRBV6-4 | TRBD2 | NA | CASSVVLAGVDTQYF | TGTGCCAGCAGTGTCGTTCTCGCGGGAGTAGATACGCAGTATTTT
TRBJ1-1 | TRBV6-6 | NA | few | CASSYGGQQAFF | TGTGCCAGCAGTTACGGCGGACAGCAAGCTTTCTTT
TRBJ1-2 | TRBV5-6 | TRBD1 | NA | CASSIPTGTYGYTF | TGTGCCAGCAGCATCCCGACAGGGACCTATGGCTACACCTTC
TRBJ1-2 | TRBV19 | NA | NA | CASSQRPGYYGYTF | TGTGCCAGTAGTCAGAGGCCGGGGTACTATGGCTACACCTTC
TRBJ2-6 | TRBV30 | NA | NA | CAWADRYLFGANVLTF | TGTGCCTGGGCGGACAGATACTTGTTTGGGGCCAACGTCCTGACTTTC
TRBJ2-2 | TRBV9 | NA | NA | CASSVAGRTGELFF | TGTGCCAGCAGCGTAGCGGGGAGAACCGGGGAGCTGTTTTTT
TRBJ2-1 | TRBV5-4 | TRBD2 | NA | CASSHGGLADYNEQFF | TGTGCCAGCAGTCACGGGGGACTAGCGGACTACAATGAGCAGTTCTTC
TRBJ1-1 | TRBV5-4 | NA | NA | CASSSGAHLTEAFF | TGTGCCAGCAGCTCAGGGGCGCATCTCACTGAAGCTTTCTTT
TRBJ2-1 | TRBV7-8 | NA | NA | CASSPPLLYAEQFF | TGTGCCAGCAGCCCCCCCCTTCTCTATGCTGAGCAGTTCTTC
TRBJ2-3 | TRBV7-6 | NA | NA | CASSLTSVYTQYF | TGTGCCAGCAGCTTAACTAGTGTCTATACGCAGTATTTT
TRBJ1-1 | TRBV13 | TRBD1 | NA | CASSLGGTGDQEAFF | TGTGCCAGCAGCTTAGGAGGGACAGGGGATCAAGAAGCTTTCTTT
TRBJ2-7 | TRBV7-6 | TRBD1 | NA | CASSLGTGQSYEQYF | TGTGCCAGCAGCTTAGGTACGGGACAGTCCTACGAGCAGTACTTC
TRBJ2-1 | TRBV6-5 | NA | few | CASSYSGQGEQFF | TGTGCCAGCAGTTACTCGGGGCAGGGTGAGCAGTTCTTC
TRBJ1-1 | TRBV6-5 | NA | NA | CASNPRVGNTEAFF | TGTGCCAGCAACCCCAGGGTCGGGAACACTGAAGCTTTCTTT
TRBJ2-5 | TRBV4-3 | TRBD1 | NA | CASSQDWDSQETQYF | TGCGCCAGCAGCCAAGATTGGGACAGCCAAGAGACCCAGTACTTC
TRBJ2-5 | TRBV6-6 | NA | NA | CASSYSIGEGTQYF | TGTGCCAGCAGTTACTCGATAGGGGAAGGGACCCAGTACTTC
TRBJ2-1 | TRBV9 | NA | NA | CASEPGVSRYNEQFF | TGTGCCAGCGAACCTGGCGTCTCCAGGTACAATGAGCAGTTCTTC
TRBJ1-3 | TRBV7-2 | NA | NA | CASSLVGGSGNTIYF | TGTGCCAGCAGCTTAGTCGGGGGTTCTGGAAACACCATATATTTT
TRBJ2-3 | TRBV10-3 | TRBD2 | NA | CAISESSGSRDTQYF | TGTGCCATCAGTGAGTCTAGCGGGAGTCGAGATACGCAGTATTTT
TRBJ2-3 | TRBV27 | NA | NA | CASSSNLAPDTQYF | TGTGCCAGCAGTTCCAATCTAGCCCCAGATACGCAGTATTTT
TRBJ2-1 | TRBV5-1 | TRBD2 | NA | CASSQGLAGVYNEQFF | TGCGCCAGCAGCCAGGGACTAGCGGGCGTCTACAATGAGCAGTTCTTC
TRBJ2-1 | TRBV11-3 | NA | NA | CASSSPFMAVYNEQFF | TGTGCCAGCAGCTCCCCCTTTATGGCAGTTTACAATGAGCAGTTCTTC
TRBJ2-3 | TRBV6-5 | NA | NA | CASSPRPARPDTQYF | TGTGCCAGCAGCCCCAGGCCCGCCCGGCCAGATACGCAGTATTTT
TRBJ1-2 | TRBV7-6 | NA | NA | CASSLLGSYGYTF | TGTGCCAGCAGCTTATTGGGCAGCTATGGCTACACCTTC
TRBJ1-3 | TRBV11-3 | NA | NA | CASSIAGASGNTIYF | TGTGCCAGCAGCATCGCAGGGGCCTCTGGAAACACCATATATTTT
TRBJ2-3 | TRBV7-9 | NA | NA | CAPGSSTTDTQYF | TGTGCCCCCGGATCTAGCACCACAGATACGCAGTATTTT
TRBJ2-1 | TRBV27 | TRBD1 | NA | CASSGWDSPYNEQFF | TGTGCCAGCAGTGGCTGGGACAGCCCTTACAATGAGCAGTTCTTC